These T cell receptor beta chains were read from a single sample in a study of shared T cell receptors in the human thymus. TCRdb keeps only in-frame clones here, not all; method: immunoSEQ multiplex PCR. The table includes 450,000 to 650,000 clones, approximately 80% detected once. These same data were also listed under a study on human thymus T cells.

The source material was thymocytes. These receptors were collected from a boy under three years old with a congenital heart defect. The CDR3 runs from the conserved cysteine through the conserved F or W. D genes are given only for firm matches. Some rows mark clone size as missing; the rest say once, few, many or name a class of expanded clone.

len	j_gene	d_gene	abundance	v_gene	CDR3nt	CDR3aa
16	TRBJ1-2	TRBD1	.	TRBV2	TGTGCCAGCATTGGTAGGACAGGGGCGCGGCCTTATGGCTACACCTTC	CASIGRTGARPYGYTF
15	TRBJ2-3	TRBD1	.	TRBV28	TGTGCCAGCAGTCCCGCAGGGGGACCCACAGATACGCAGTATTTT	CASSPAGGPTDTQYF
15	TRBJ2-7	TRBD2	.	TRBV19	TGTGCCACCCATGGACGGGGGACTAGCGGGTACGAGCAGTACTTC	CATHGRGTSGYEQYF
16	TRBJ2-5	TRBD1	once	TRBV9	TGTGCCAGCAGCTCTCCCAAAACAGGGGTCCGAGAGACCCAGTACTTC	CASSSPKTGVRETQYF
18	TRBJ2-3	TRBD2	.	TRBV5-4	TGTGCCAGCAGCTTGGCCGGGACTAGCGGGAGGTTTGGAGATACGCAGTATTTT	CASSLAGTSGRFGDTQYF
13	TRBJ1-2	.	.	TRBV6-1	TGTGCCAGCGATTCCACAGGGCGCTATGGCTACACCTTC	CASDSTGRYGYTF
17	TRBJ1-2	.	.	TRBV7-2	TGTGCCAGCAGCCTAACTTGGACAATCCCTTTAATCTATGGCTACACCTTC	CASSLTWTIPLIYGYTF
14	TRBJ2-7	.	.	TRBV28	TGTGCCAGCAGTCTCCAGGAGGGGTGGAACGAGCAGTACTTC	CASSLQEGWNEQYF
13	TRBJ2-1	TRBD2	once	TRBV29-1	TGCAGCGCGCCGACTAGCGGGAGGAATGAGCAGTTCTTC	CSAPTSGRNEQFF
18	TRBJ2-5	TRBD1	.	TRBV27	TGTGCCAGCAGTCTAAACCCCGGGGACAGGGGGCGCGGGGAGACCCAGTACTTC	CASSLNPGDRGRGETQYF
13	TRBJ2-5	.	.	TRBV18	TGTGCCAGCTCACCACGTCCAGGGGAGACCCAGTACTTC	CASSPRPGETQYF
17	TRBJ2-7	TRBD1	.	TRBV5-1	TGCGCCAGCAGCCCGGAGCGGACAGGGAAATCTCGGCACGAGCAGTACTTC	CASSPERTGKSRHEQYF
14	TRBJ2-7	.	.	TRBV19	TGTGCCAGTAGTTCCCGGGACTTCTCCTACGAGCAGTACTTC	CASSSRDFSYEQYF
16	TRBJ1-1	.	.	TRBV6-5	TGTGCCAGCAGTTACGTTTGGGGGCTAAGGGACACTGAAGCTTTCTTT	CASSYVWGLRDTEAFF
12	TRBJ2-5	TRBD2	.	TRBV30	TGTGCCTGGACCGCGGCGGGACTAGAGCAGTACTTC	CAWTAAGLEQYF
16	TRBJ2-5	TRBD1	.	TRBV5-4	TGTGCCAGCAGCAGACGGACAGGGGGATTACAAGAGACCCAGTACTTC	CASSRRTGGLQETQYF
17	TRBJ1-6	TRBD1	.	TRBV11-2	TGTGCCAGCAGCTCAAGATATCCGGACAGGGTAAATTCACCCCTCCACTTT	CASSSRYPDRVNSPLHF
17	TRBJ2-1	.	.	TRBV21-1	TGTGCCAGCAGCAAGGGAGTAAGGGACAGCTCCTACAATGAGCAGTTCTTC	CASSKGVRDSSYNEQFF
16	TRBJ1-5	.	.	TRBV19	TGTGCCAGTATGATACCGCGGGTATATAGCAATCAGCCCCAGCATTTT	CASMIPRVYSNQPQHF
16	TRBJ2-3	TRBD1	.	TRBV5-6	TGTGCCAGCAGCTTGGGGCGGGGACAGGGGAAAGATACGCAGTATTTT	CASSLGRGQGKDTQYF
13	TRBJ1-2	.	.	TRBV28	TGTGCCAGCAGTCCCCCCAAATCCTATGGCTACACCTTC	CASSPPKSYGYTF
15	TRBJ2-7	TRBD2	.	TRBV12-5	TGTGCTAGTGGTTTGGTAGCGGGAGGGCCCCACGAGCAGTACTTC	CASGLVAGGPHEQYF
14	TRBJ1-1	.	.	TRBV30	TGTGCCTGGTCCCCAGGGGCCCCTAACACTGAAACTTTCTTT	CAWSPGAPNTETFF
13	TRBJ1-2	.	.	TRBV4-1	TGCGCCAGCAGCCAAGAATCGACAGGCGGCTACACCTTC	CASSQESTGGYTF
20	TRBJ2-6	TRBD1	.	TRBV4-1	TGCGCCAGCAGCCAAGATACGGAAGGGACAGTCGCCTCTGGGGCCAACGTCCTGACTTTC	CASSQDTEGTVASGANVLTF
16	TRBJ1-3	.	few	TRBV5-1	TGCGCCAGCAGCTTGGGGGACATCTTATCTGGAAACACCATATATTTT	CASSLGDILSGNTIYF
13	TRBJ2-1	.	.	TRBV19	TGTGCCAGTAGTATACCTTACTACAATGAGCAGTTCTTC	CASSIPYYNEQFF
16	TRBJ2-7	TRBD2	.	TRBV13	TGTGCCAGCAGCCCCAGGACTAGCGGGAGGAAATACGAGCAGTACTTC	CASSPRTSGRKYEQYF
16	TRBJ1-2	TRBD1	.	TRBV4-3	TGCGCCAGCAGCCATTCCTCGAGACAGGGTCCCTATGGCTACACCTTC	CASSHSSRQGPYGYTF
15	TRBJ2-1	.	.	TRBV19	TGTGCCAGTAGAGTGAGTGAGGTTTCCTACAATGAGCAGTTCTTC	CASRVSEVSYNEQFF
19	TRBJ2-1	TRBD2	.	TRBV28	TGTGCCAGCACTGAAACCGGGACTAGCGGGAGCCCAAGCGTGAATGAGCAGTTCTTC	CASTETGTSGSPSVNEQFF
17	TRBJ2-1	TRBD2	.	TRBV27	TGTGCCAGCAGTTTTCGGTACGGGAGGGCCTCGTGGAATGAGCAGTTCTTC	CASSFRYGRASWNEQFF
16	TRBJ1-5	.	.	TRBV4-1	TGCGCCAGCAGCCAAGATCAAGGGGTAGGTAGTCAGCCCCAGCATTTT	CASSQDQGVGSQPQHF
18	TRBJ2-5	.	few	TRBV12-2	TGTGCAAGTCGCTTAGCGGGTGGGGCGGAGGGTCGAGGAGAGACCCAGTACTTC	CASRLAGGAEGRGETQYF
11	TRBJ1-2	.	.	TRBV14	TGTGCCAGCAGCCAGGACAGTGGCTACACCTTC	CASSQDSGYTF
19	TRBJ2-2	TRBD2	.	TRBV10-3	TGTGCCATCAGTGAGTCGGCTAGCGGGAGGGCCGAGAACACCGGGGAGCTGTTTTTT	CAISESASGRAENTGELFF
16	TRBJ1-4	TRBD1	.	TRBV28	TGTGCCAGCAGTGGAGCTAGGACAGGACTTAATGAAAAACTGTTTTTT	CASSGARTGLNEKLFF
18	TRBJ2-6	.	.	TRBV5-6	TGTGCCAGCAGCTGCCCCTTTGGCAGCGACTCTGGGGCCAACGTCCTGACTTTC	CASSCPFGSDSGANVLTF
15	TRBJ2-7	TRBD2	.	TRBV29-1	TGCAGCGTTAAAGGGTGGCTAGCGGCGCCCTACGAGCAGTACTTC	CSVKGWLAAPYEQYF
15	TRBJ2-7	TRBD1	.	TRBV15	TGTGCCACCAGCAGAGGGAGACAGGGGTCCTACGAGCAGTACTTC	CATSRGRQGSYEQYF
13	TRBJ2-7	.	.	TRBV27	TGTGCCAGCCACCAGGGGGGATCCTACGAGCAGTACTTC	CASHQGGSYEQYF
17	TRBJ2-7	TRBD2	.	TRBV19	TGTGCCAGTAGTATAGATAGGGCGGGAGCCCCCTCCTACGAGCAGTACTTC	CASSIDRAGAPSYEQYF
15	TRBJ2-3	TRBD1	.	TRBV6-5	TGTGCCAGCAGTTACGGGACAGGGCTGACAGATACGCAGTATTTT	CASSYGTGLTDTQYF
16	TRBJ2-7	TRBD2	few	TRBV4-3	TGCGCCAGCAGCCATAGGCGGGAGGGGTTATCCTACGAGCAGTACTTC	CASSHRREGLSYEQYF
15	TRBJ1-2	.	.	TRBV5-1	TGCGCCGCCGAGGGCTTGGGGCGGGGGGACTATGGCTACACCTTC	CAAEGLGRGDYGYTF
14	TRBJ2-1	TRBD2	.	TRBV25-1	TGTGCCAGCAGAATTAGCGGGAGGTCCTATGAGCAGTTCTTC	CASRISGRSYEQFF
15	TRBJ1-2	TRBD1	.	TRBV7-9	TGTGCCAGCAGCTCACGGGACAGAGCAACCTATGGCTACACCTTC	CASSSRDRATYGYTF
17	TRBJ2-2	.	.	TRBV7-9	TGTGCCAGCAGCTCCCTGGGGCGAACTAAGGGCAGCGGGGAGCTGTTTTTT	CASSSLGRTKGSGELFF
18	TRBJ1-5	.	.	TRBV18	TGTGCCAGCTCACCACGTCGGTGGGCAGGGTATAGCAATCAGCCCCAGCATTTT	CASSPRRWAGYSNQPQHF
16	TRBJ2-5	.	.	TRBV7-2	TGTGCCAGCAGCCCCGACCAAGCGGAGCCACAAGAGACCCAGTACTTC	CASSPDQAEPQETQYF
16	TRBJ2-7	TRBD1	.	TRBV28	TGTGCCAGCAGTTTATGCCCAGGGGGCGCCCCCTACGAGCAGTACTTC	CASSLCPGGAPYEQYF